A selection of T cell receptor beta chains follows, all from one sample in a study of immune heterogeneity within non-small cell lung tumors. TCRdb recomputed calls from the multiplex PCR reads with MiXCR, one row per CDR3 protein. This table holds 2,500 to 3,500 distinct CDR3 sequences, 50% to 65% found once. Sequenced material: lung tumor tissue. The receptors shown here come from a man aged 65-85 years with non-small cell lung cancer. The CDR3 runs from the conserved cysteine through the conserved F or W. Fields, in order: D gene, J gene, clone size, V gene, CDR3 protein, CDR3 DNA. A D gene is named only where the DNA matches it firmly. Only some rows state a clone size, as once, few, many or a class for expanded clones.

>TRBD1|TRBJ1-1|few|TRBV10-3
CAISDGTANTEAFF
TGTGCCATCAGTGATGGGACAGCGAACACTGAAGCTTTCTTT
>.|TRBJ2-2|.|TRBV12-3/TRBV12-4
CASSFAGDTGELFF
TGTGCCAGCAGTTTCGCTGGGGACACCGGGGAGCTGTTTTTT
>.|TRBJ1-5|.|TRBV19
CASSITAQNQPQHF
TGTGCCAGTAGTATAACAGCGCAGAATCAGCCCCAGCATTTT
>TRBD1|TRBJ2-2|.|TRBV6-1
CASSSTAGTGPAGELFF
TGTGCCAGCAGTTCAACAGCCGGGACAGGGCCCGCCGGGGAGCTGTTTTTT
>.|TRBJ2-7|.|TRBV18
CASSPVGQSAYEQYF
TGTGCCAGCTCACCAGTCGGACAGAGCGCCTACGAGCAGTACTTC
>.|TRBJ2-2|.|TRBV7-9
CASSLLSGTGELFF
TGTGCCAGCAGCTTGCTTTCGGGGACCGGGGAGCTGTTTTTT
>.|TRBJ2-3|.|TRBV9
CASSVGLGEADTQYF
TGTGCCAGCAGCGTAGGTCTGGGGGAGGCAGATACGCAGTATTTT
>TRBD2|TRBJ2-7|.|TRBV19
CASSIEVVSGRAGEQYF
TGTGCCAGTAGTATCGAGGTCGTTAGCGGGAGGGCTGGCGAGCAGTACTTC
>.|TRBJ1-1|.|TRBV7-9
CASSTGTAQNTEAFF
TGTGCCAGCAGCACTGGGACCGCTCAGAACACTGAAGCTTTCTTT
>TRBD1|TRBJ1-2|large|TRBV27
CASSLSGQSYGYTF
TGTGCCAGCAGTTTATCGGGACAGAGCTATGGCTACACCTTC